This T cell receptor beta chain is drawn from a study of T cell responses to AZD1222 COVID-19 vaccine. A word on this clone: The antigen is undetermined.

Only in-frame clones appear in the TCRdb table, and some are missing; sequencing was by immunoSEQ multiplex PCR. The sample lists about 72,000 clones, roughly nine tenths occurring once. Second doses that came at about 4 or about 12 weeks were put together. Germline CDR1 is LGHNA and CDR2 is YNFKEQ. This CDR3 comprises 17 residues. Unmatched junction bases numbered 11, after V lost 1 base and J lost 7 bases. Points from the study as a whole: Baseline seropositives among AZD1222 recipients totaled only 5 to 7. When two AZD1222 doses had been given, Spike-specific TCR breadth and depth rose. Per reports, nearly half of all spike-specific TCRs target regions that are unmutated in variants.

V is TRBV4-2 and J is TRBJ2-3; 10 nucleotides align to TRBD2. The input for sequencing was peripheral blood, taken 28 days after the second AZD1222 dose. The sequence came from an adult who received the AZD1222 COVID-19 vaccine. DNA of the CDR3: TGTGCCAGCAGCCAAGCCTCCTCTAGCGGGAGCAGGTATACGCAGTATTTT. Translation gives CASSQASSSGSRYTQYF.